The 9 T cell receptor beta chains listed next were all sequenced from one sample in a study of CD8 T cells in Susac syndrome. RNA, at roughly 0.5 to 1 ug, was reverse transcribed with random hexamers. Via MiXCR, TCRdb re-called the immunoSEQ multiplex PCR reads, giving one row per CDR3 protein. Of around 120,000 distinct CDR3 sequences listed, 85% to 95% were seen once; the top ten hold about 0.087%. The sequencing input was CD4+ T cells from PBMCs. These receptors were taken from a human donor with multiple sclerosis.

This clonotype appeared a few times. The chain links TRBV2 to TRBJ1-5, with no clear D. This CDR3 comprises 13 residues. V was cut by 6 bases and J by 1 base, with 7 bases left in between. Per germline, CDR1 SNHLY and CDR2 FYNNEI. The DNA for the CDR3 is TGTGCCAGCAGGTGGTTGAGCAATCAGCCCCAGCATTTT. Amino acid sequence: CASRWLSNQPQHF.

The chain is built from TRBV19 and TRBJ1-1; 8 bases match TRBD1. Germline CDR1 reads LNHDA; CDR2 reads SQIVND (reference sequence). This CDR3 has 15 residues. The V and J ends lost 6 bases and 5 bases, in that order; junction bases with no gene match: 11. As DNA, the CDR3 is TGTGCCAGTAGCATCCGGACAGGGTTAGAGACTGAAGCTTTCTTT. Amino acids: CASSIRTGLETEAFF.

This chain uses TRBV3-1 with TRBJ2-5; the D is unclear. This CDR3 region has 14 residues. V was clipped by 0 bases and J by 5 bases, with 10 bases between them. Germline lookup yields CDR1 LGHDT and CDR2 YNNKEL (reference sequence). CDR3 sequence (DNA): TGTGCCAGCAGCCAAGATATAGCCCAGGAGACCCAGTACTTC. Amino acid sequence: CASSQDIAQETQYF.

The genes are TRBV12-3 or TRBV12-4 and TRBJ1-4, with 8 positions matching TRBD1. The CDR3 covers 16 residues. V dropped 1 base and J dropped 5; count of bases not matched to a gene: 6. For the CDR3, the DNA is TGTGCCAGCAGTTTAGGCGGACAGGGCGGGAATGAAAAACTGTTTTTT. This sequence encodes CASSLGGQGGNEKLFF.

The chain has TRBV11-2 and TRBJ2-2; tentative D call: TRBD2 (6 bases). The germline V and J ends were trimmed by 2 bases and 2 bases, with 12 bases remaining between them. The CDR3 is made up of 16 amino acids. Germline V gene sequence: CDR1 SGHAT, CDR2 FQNNGV. CDR3 sequence reads: CASSLSPGTNTGELFF. The DNA for the CDR3 is TGTGCCAGCAGCTTAAGCCCAGGGACTAACACCGGGGAGCTGTTTTTT.

This chain connects TRBV4-3 to TRBJ2-5; 7 bases are a match to TRBD1. After removal of 2 bases from V and 5 bases from J, the junction contained 5 bases not matched to a gene. The CDR3 runs to 14 residues. Germline V lookup: CDR1 LGHNA, CDR2 YSLEER. The DNA of the CDR3 is TGCGCCAGCAGCCAAACGACAGGGCCGGAGACCCAGTACTTC. Protein: CASSQTTGPETQYF.

The V call is TRBV5-1, the J call TRBJ1-4; TRBD1 aligns across 7 bases. Germline values: CDR1 SGHRS, CDR2 YFSETQ. The CDR3 runs to 14 residues. V lost 3 bases to trimming and J lost 5 bases; unmatched junction nucleotides: 4. CDR3 coding DNA: TGCGCCAGCAGCTACAGGGGATTGAATGAAAAACTGTTTTTT. Protein: CASSYRGLNEKLFF.

The chain links TRBV2 to TRBJ1-5; unclear D gene. This CDR3 region has 13 residues. CDR1 is SNHLY, CDR2 FYNNEI, per germline. The germline V and J ends were trimmed by 3 bases and 5 bases, with 8 bases remaining between them. In DNA, the CDR3 is TGTGCCAGCAGTGAGAATTGGCATCAGCCCCAGCATTTT. This translates into CASSENWHQPQHF. The variable domain in full, completed from reference TRBV2 and TRBJ1-5, reads EPEVTQTPSHQVTQMGQEVILRCVPISNHLYFYWYRQILGQKVEFLVSFYNNEISEKSEIFDDQFSVERPDGSNFTLKIRSTKLEDSAMYFCASSENWHQPQHFGDGTRLSIL.

The chain combines TRBV2 with TRBJ1-6, with 7 positions matching TRBD1. The CDR3 is made up of 14 amino acids. V lost 11 bases and J lost 7; bases outside the gene matches: 11. Germline CDR1 is SNHLY and CDR2 is FYNNEI. In DNA form, the CDR3 reads TGTGCCTTCTCAGGGACAGCTTCGAATTCACCCCTCCACTTT. The encoded protein is CAFSGTASNSPLHF.